These 17 T cell receptor beta chains originate from one sample sequenced in a study of response to subunit inactivated influenza vaccine. One entry per CDR3 protein, called by TCRdb with MiXCR from the RT-PCR reads. The table has under 850,000 distinct CDR3 sequences, less than 20% seen once. The sequencing used PBMCs from blood, collected less than 6 days after vaccination. These receptors were taken from a man in his fifties or sixties who received an inactivated influenza vaccine.

The V and J genes are TRBV5-1 and TRBJ2-3; D is unclear. CDR3 size: 13 residues. Germline assignment: CDR1 SGHRS and CDR2 YFSETQ. V dropped 0 bases and J dropped 7 bases, with 9 bases sitting between them. Written as DNA, the CDR3 is TGCGCCAGCAGCTTGGGCCCGTTTAATACGCAGTATTTT. Encoded protein: CASSLGPFNTQYF. The full variable domain, rest sourced from reference TRBV5-1 and TRBJ2-3, is KAGVTQTPRYLIKTRGQQVTLSCSPISGHRSVSWYQQTPGQGLQFLFEYFSETQRNKGNFPGRFSGRQFSNSRSEMNVSTLELGDSALYLCASSLGPFNTQYFGPGTRLTVL.

This clonotype showed up just a few times. A read error may account for a junction end that differs from germline. The rearrangement uses TRBV29-1 and TRBJ1-2; TRBD1 is a possible D gene (6 bases). Germline assignment: CDR1 SQVTM and CDR2 ANQGSEA. The CDR3 totals 13 residues. CDR3 DNA sequence: TGCAGCGTCAACAAACAGGGAGACTATGGCCACACCTTC. It is translated as CSVNKQGDYGHTF.

This clonotype occurred a few times. The gene calls are TRBV20-1 and TRBJ2-4; D is uncertain. The CDR3 spans 17 residues. Trimming pared 0 bases from V and 0 bases from J, leaving 15 bases between. The germline CDR1 and CDR2 sequences are DFQATT and SNEGSKA (reference sequence). DNA for the CDR3: TGCAGTGCTAGAGAGTGGCAGAACCCTAAAGCCAAAAACATTCAGTACTTC. Translating it yields CSAREWQNPKAKNIQYF.

This chain connects TRBV25-1 to TRBJ2-5, with 9 bases fitting TRBD2. Germline V gene data show CDR1 as MGHDK and CDR2 as SYGVNS. With 5 bases clipped from V and 2 bases from J, the junction kept 6 bases outside the gene matches. The CDR3 extends over 15 amino acids. As DNA, the CDR3 is TGTGCCAGCAGTCCTCTAGCGGGACCACAAGAGACCCAGTACTTC. This sequence encodes CASSPLAGPQETQYF. The complete variable domain, with remaining parts taken from reference TRBV25-1 and TRBJ2-5, reads EADIYQTPRYLVIGTGKKITLECSQTMGHDKMYWYQQDPGMELHLIHYSYGVNSTEKGDLSSESTVSRIRTEHFPLTLESARPSHTSQYLCASSPLAGPQETQYFGPGTRLLVL.

This clonotype was picked up a small number of times. This chain links TRBV5-1 with TRBJ2-2, with 12 bases aligning to TRBD2. The V segment lost 1 base and the J segment 0 bases; nucleotides outside the gene matches: 7. The germline CDR1 and CDR2 sequences are SGHRS and YFSETQ. This CDR3 comprises 19 residues. For the CDR3, the DNA is TGCGCCAGCAGCTTGCGAGGGACTAGCGGGCCCTCGAACACCGGGGAGCTGTTTTTT. Translating gives CASSLRGTSGPSNTGELFF.

The V gene is TRBV5-1, the J gene TRBJ2-3, with 9 bases matching TRBD1. The CDR3 is 17 residues long. V shed 4 bases, J shed 0 bases, and the junction held 9 bases outside the gene matches. Germline CDR1 is SGHRS and CDR2 is YFSETQ. This CDR3 is CASSKDRGLPSTDTQYF. The DNA of the CDR3 is TGCGCCAGCAGCAAGGACAGGGGTCTCCCTAGCACAGATACGCAGTATTTT.

The table lists this clonotype with many counts. DNA for the CDR3: TGCGCCAGCAGCTTAAATTACGAGCAGTACTTC. This translates into CASSLNYEQYF. The genes are TRBV5-1 and TRBJ2-7; D unclear. Germline CDR1 and CDR2: SGHRS and YFSETQ. Trimming stripped 2 bases from V and 4 bases from J, with 4 bases between. This CDR3 has 11 residues.

This clonotype was counted between two and nine times. The V call is TRBV19, the J call TRBJ2-1, with D unclear. This CDR3 contains 16 residues. Germline CDR1 and CDR2: LNHDA and SQIVND (reference sequence). Trimming left V 3 bases short and J 0 bases short, with 12 bases between. The DNA for the CDR3 is TGTGCCAGTAGTATCCTAGTTCCTAGCTCCTACAATGAGCAGTTCTTC. This sequence encodes CASSILVPSSYNEQFF. Together with reference TRBV19 and TRBJ2-1, the CDR3 gives the full variable domain: DGGITQSPKYLFRKEGQNVTLSCEQNLNHDAMYWYRQDPGQGLRLIYYSQIVNDFQKGDIAEGYSVSREKKESFPLTVTSAQKNPTAFYLCASSILVPSSYNEQFFGPGTRLTVL.

There are a few counts of this clonotype. The gene calls are TRBV29-1 and TRBJ2-7; 8 nucleotides line up with TRBD1. Trimming cost V 2 bases and J 0 bases; bases outside gene matches: 6. Germline V gene sequence: CDR1 SQVTM, CDR2 ANQGSEA. CDR3 length: 15 residues. The CDR3 loop reads CSVERGQGPSYEQYF. DNA for the CDR3: TGCAGCGTTGAAAGAGGACAGGGCCCCTCCTACGAGCAGTACTTC.

This clonotype turned up a few times. This chain joins TRBV5-1 and TRBJ2-6; TRBD1 matches 9 bases. The germline CDR1 and CDR2 sequences are SGHRS and YFSETQ. The V segment lost 3 bases and the J segment 4 bases; nucleotides outside the gene matches: 2. The CDR3 totals 15 residues. CDR3 sequence reads: CASSWTGAGANVLTF. The CDR3, as DNA: TGCGCCAGCAGCTGGACAGGGGCCGGGGCCAACGTCCTGACTTTC.

V usage is TRBV15 and J usage is TRBJ2-3, with TRBD2 matching 8 bases. CDR1 is LNHNV and CDR2 is YYDKDF in the germline V gene (reference sequence). This CDR3 region has 16 residues. The V segment lost 2 bases and the J segment 2 bases; nucleotides outside the gene matches: 6. CDR3 loop: CATSRPDSGDTDTQYF. CDR3 in DNA: TGTGCCACCAGCAGACCCGATAGCGGGGACACAGATACGCAGTATTTT.

V and J are TRBV10-3 and TRBJ2-1; a possible D gene is TRBD1 (6 bases). Per the germline V gene, CDR1 is ENHRY and CDR2 is SYGVKD. The V end lost 3 bases, the J end lost 6 bases, and 12 bases lay between the germline ends. The CDR3 spans 14 residues. The CDR3 sequence: CAISDDVGANEQFF. Written as DNA, the CDR3 is TGTGCCATCAGTGACGACGTGGGGGCCAATGAGCAGTTCTTC.

At least ten counts were recorded for this clonotype. This rearrangement joins TRBV7-9 to TRBJ2-7, with D possibly being TRBD1 or TRBD2 (5 bases each). This CDR3 spans 15 amino acids. Germline V gene data show CDR1 as SEHNR and CDR2 as FQNEAQ (reference sequence). V lost 5 bases and J lost 2, with 16 bases in between. The CDR3 DNA sequence: TGTGCCAGCAGCCTCGCTGGGACGGCTACCTACGAGCAGTACTTC. Protein sequence: CASSLAGTATYEQYF.

Only a few counts were recorded for this clonotype. This chain connects TRBV6-6 to TRBJ2-5; D may be TRBD2 (5 bases). The germline V gene encodes CDR1 MNHNY and CDR2 SVGAGI (reference sequence). The germline V and J ends were trimmed by 7 bases and 0 bases, with 6 bases remaining between them. This CDR3 is built from 12 residues. CDR3 coding DNA: TGTGCCAGCAAGGGAGACCAAGAGACCCAGTACTTC. It codes for CASKGDQETQYF.

This clonotype was seen more than once but under ten times. The chain recombines TRBV11-1 with TRBJ2-3; 12 bases align to TRBD2. The CDR3 totals 17 residues. Germline trimming cut 3 bases from V and 0 bases from J; bases unmatched to any gene: 4. Germline loops: CDR1 SGHAT, CDR2 FQDESV (reference sequence). This CDR3 is CASSFGLAGLSTDTQYF. CDR3 nucleotides: TGTGCCAGCAGCTTTGGACTAGCGGGGCTGAGCACAGATACGCAGTATTTT. Drawing the rest from reference TRBV11-1 and TRBJ2-3, the complete variable domain is EAEVAQSPRYKITEKSQAVAFWCDPISGHATLYWYRQILGQGPELLVQFQDESVVDDSQLPKDRFSAERLKGVDSTLKIQPAELGDSAMYLCASSFGLAGLSTDTQYFGPGTRLTVL.

This clonotype has a handful of counts. The chain has TRBV5-5 and TRBJ2-7, with D possibly matching TRBD2 (5 bases). V dropped 2 bases and J dropped 0 bases, with 12 bases sitting between them. The CDR3 has 15 residues. Per the germline V gene, CDR1 is SGHKS and CDR2 is YYEKEE (reference sequence). The CDR3 sequence is CASSFSPSSSYEQYF. The CDR3 DNA reads as TGTGCCAGCAGCTTTTCCCCTAGCAGCTCCTACGAGCAGTACTTC.

The V and J genes are TRBV27 and TRBJ2-3; 7 bases align to TRBD2. CDR3 size: 15 residues. The junction had 10 bases not matched to a gene; V was cut back by 5 bases and J by 5 bases. Germline V CDR1 and CDR2: MNHEY, SMNVEV (reference sequence). The CDR3 loop reads CASSPQRDVVDTQYF. The CDR3, as DNA: TGTGCCAGCAGTCCGCAGCGGGACGTGGTAGATACGCAGTATTTT.